This TCR beta chain was recorded in a study of cytomegalovirus exposure and HLA in healthy donors. Losses at the gene ends were 5 bases for V and 7 bases for J; bases not matched to a gene: 14. The CDR3 loop spans 18 amino acids. CDR1 is SGHTA, CDR2 FQGNSA, per germline. With 60 Vbeta and 13 Jbeta primers, the PCR was carried out. Clones were sequenced by immunoSEQ multiplex PCR, and TCRdb holds only the in-frame ones, with some missing. The data contain about 170,000 clones, just under 80% of them singletons. Material for sequencing was PBMCs. The sequence was obtained from a woman aged 45 to 65 in good health and CMV-seropositive. V is TRBV7-2 and J is TRBJ2-1; 13 positions match TRBD2. The CDR3 DNA reads as TGTGCCAGCAGCCACTACCGCGGACTAGCGGGAGTCACGAATGAGCAGTTCTTC. Amino acid sequence: CASSHYRGLAGVTNEQFF.